This T cell receptor (beta chain) was retrieved from a study of blood T cell repertoires in COVID-19 (dated by TCRdb to 2020 to 2021). About the investigation overall: Samples covering the acute and convalescent phases of COVID-19 were provided by collaborators in the United States, Italy and Spain. Samples came from the ongoing ImmuneRACE study (first 160 participants) plus 1,254 subjects from 6 global collaborators. The repertoires were made available in a free public database intended to serve as a resource for research on the immune response to SARS-CoV-2. Deeply sampled blood TCRbeta repertoires from subjects exposed to, actively infected with, or recovered from COVID-19 were included in the dataset. Nearly every sample came with metadata listing a de-identified subject ID, COVID-19 status, age in years and sex. The material from the prospective study consisted of cDNA or gDNA derived from T cells, B-cell-depleted T cells, or PBMCs. Where available, HLA class I and class II types were taken from metadata supplied by the sample provider and were not determined by assay-based typing. Overall results and qualifications from the work: The amount of clinical and demographic metadata varied by source and participant and was provided uncurated.

Regarding this clone: Its antigen has not been determined. Within one base of it there is no much larger clone, and no base qualities were kept.

Trimming leaves V shorter by 6 bases and J shorter by 1 base, with the junction holding 3 bases beyond the gene matches. The CDR3 runs 13 amino acids, cysteine and phenylalanine included. Of all the DNA, just the CDR3 is kept, 39 bases in frame from base 1. For CDR1 and CDR2, the germline V gene lists SGHTA and FQGNSA. In Seattle, one collaborating source enrolled patients while the infection was active and tracked those patients longitudinally over the course of disease. Each collaborating institution followed its own protocols to collect whole blood in K2EDTA tubes. For TCRbeta analysis, collaborators shipped samples as frozen whole blood, isolated PBMCs, or DNA extracted from either of those sample types. The immunoSEQ Assay, a bias-controlled multiplex PCR, was used to amplify TCRbeta CDR3 regions from genomic DNA. Per the original workflow: Nucleated cell counts per sample were estimated from amplification of reference gene primers within the assay. To quantify the absolute abundance of each unique TCRbeta CDR3 rearrangement, sequence reads were collapsed and filtered. For each sample, productive Simpson clonality was calculated as the square root of Simpson's diversity index across productive rearrangements. As stored in TCRdb, this immuneACCESS dataset retains in-frame rearrangements with V and J assigned. A fraction of the clones does not appear; measured against another copy, unresolved V genes explain less than half of the discrepancy, and the remainder lacks a known reason. V and J calls and clone size follow that table, whereas D and trimming were derived from the DNA. Across this sample there are about 210,000 clones, with approximately 81% seen only once. The ten biggest clones cover about 10% of the sample.

This sequence was found in a woman aged 80 or over with COVID-19, enrolled during active disease. The sequenced sample consisted of peripheral blood. The sequence links TRBV7-2 to TRBJ2-7; a stretch of 7 junction bases matches TRBD1. Read as DNA, the sequence is TGTGCCAGCAGAGGACAGGCGTCCTACGAGCAGTACTTC. Protein translation: CASRGQASYEQYF.